These 5 T cell receptor beta chains came from one sample sequenced in a study of shared clonotypes between healthy human individuals. Repertoires were generated with immunoSEQ multiplex PCR, while TCRdb's copy carries only in-frame clones and drops some. The sample shows 400,000 to 500,000 clones, less than 80% of them seen only once. Input material: PBMCs. Receptor source: a woman in her forties in good health. Some clones in this sample may be carry-over from other donors' samples.

J is TRBJ1-2 and V is TRBV4-3, with D uncertain. This CDR3 has 15 residues. Germline values: CDR1 LGHNA, CDR2 YSLEER. V lost 1 base, J lost 0 bases, and 9 bases lay in between. The chain's CDR3 is CASSQGMLANYGYTF. The DNA for the CDR3 is TGCGCCAGCAGCCAAGGGATGCTAGCTAACTATGGCTACACCTTC.

This clone was detected ten times or more. CDR3 nucleotide sequence: TGCAGCGTTGCTCAGGGAAACTATGGCTACACCTTC. It yields the protein CSVAQGNYGYTF. This sequence joins TRBV29-1 and TRBJ1-2; TRBD1 is a possible D gene (5 bases). The ends were cut back, 4 bases at V and 2 bases at J, with 8 bases in the middle. The CDR3 covers 12 residues. Germline V gives CDR1 SQVTM, CDR2 ANQGSEA.

This clone was recorded a few times. DNA for the CDR3: TGTGCCAGCAGCTTACCAGGTGAACTCAACACCGGGGAGCTGTTTTTT. Amino acid sequence: CASSLPGELNTGELFF. J is TRBJ2-2 and V is TRBV13; D is unresolved. This CDR3 region has 16 residues. Trimming pared 2 bases from V and 2 bases from J, leaving 12 bases between. Germline V lookup: CDR1 PRHDT, CDR2 FYEKMQ (reference sequence).

The rearrangement links TRBV5-1 to TRBJ2-3; unclear D gene. V lost 2 bases and J lost 0, with 7 bases in between. Germline values: CDR1 SGHRS, CDR2 YFSETQ. This CDR3 spans 14 amino acids. The CDR3 sequence is CASSFGSSTDTQYF. CDR3 bases: TGCGCCAGCAGCTTCGGCTCAAGCACAGATACGCAGTATTTT.

The chain couples TRBV9 to TRBJ2-1; 8 nucleotides match TRBD2. Germline CDR1 SGDLS, CDR2 YYNGEE. The CDR3 spans 15 residues. The trim removed 2 bases at V and 7 bases at J, leaving 8 bases unmatched. The chain's CDR3 is CASSVDGRDKNEQFF. Written as DNA, the CDR3 is TGTGCCAGCAGCGTTGACGGGAGGGATAAGAATGAGCAGTTCTTC.